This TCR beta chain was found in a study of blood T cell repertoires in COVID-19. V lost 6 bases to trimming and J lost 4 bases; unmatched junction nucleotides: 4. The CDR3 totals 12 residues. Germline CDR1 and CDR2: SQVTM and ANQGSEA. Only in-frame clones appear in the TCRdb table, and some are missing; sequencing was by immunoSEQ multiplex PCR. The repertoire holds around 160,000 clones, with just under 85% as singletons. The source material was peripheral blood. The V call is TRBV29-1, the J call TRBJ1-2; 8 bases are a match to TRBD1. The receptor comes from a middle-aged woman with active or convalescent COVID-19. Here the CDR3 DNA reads TGCAGCGTCGCCGACAGGGGCTATGGCTACACCTTC. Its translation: CSVADRGYGYTF.